Shown below are 30 T cell receptor beta chains from a single sample sequenced in a study of T cells in tumors after PD-1 blockade. The repertoire was sequenced with immunoSEQ multiplex PCR; TCRdb's copy has only in-frame clones and lacks some. The profile covers some 20,000 clones, with about 85% appearing a single time and approximately 25% taken by the ten largest. The sample consisted of PBMCs, taken after anti-PD-1 therapy. These receptors were obtained from a human donor with advanced basal cell or squamous cell carcinoma (not recorded which).

This clone was counted between two and nine times. The chain combines TRBV3-1 (or the pseudogene TRBV3-2) with TRBJ2-1; 11 bases are a match to TRBD2. The CDR3 covers 16 residues. Germline V gene sequence: CDR1 LGHDT, CDR2 YNNKEL (reference sequence). The ends lost 3 bases at V and 0 bases at J; junction bases unmatched: 1. The CDR3, as DNA: TGTGCCAGCAGCCAGGGACTAGCGGACTCCTACAATGAGCAGTTCTTC. This codes for CASSQGLADSYNEQFF.

The chain is built from TRBV5-6 and TRBJ1-6, with D uncertain. The germline CDR1 and CDR2 sequences are SGHDT and YYEEEE. The CDR3 has 13 residues. The V and J ends lost 5 bases and 10 bases respectively, with 13 bases between them. The CDR3 DNA follows: TGTGCCAGCAGAAAGGAGTATGGATCACCCCTCCACTTT. Its translation is CASRKEYGSPLHF.

The gene calls are TRBV9 and TRBJ1-2, with D uncertain. Per the germline V gene, CDR1 is SGDLS and CDR2 is YYNGEE. The CDR3 runs to 15 residues. V was clipped by 0 bases and J by 2 bases, with 11 bases between them. CDR3 loop: CASSVDSLTNYGYTF. CDR3 bases: TGTGCCAGCAGCGTAGACTCACTTACAAACTATGGCTACACCTTC. Complete variable domain (other parts from reference TRBV9 and TRBJ1-2): DSGVTQTPKHLITATGQRVTLRCSPRSGDLSVYWYQQSLDQGLQFLIQYYNGEERAKGNILERFSAQQFPDLHSELNLSSLELGDSALYFCASSVDSLTNYGYTFGSGTRLTVV.

V usage is TRBV2 and J usage is TRBJ2-3; D might be TRBD1 (6 bases). Germline V lookup: CDR1 SNHLY, CDR2 FYNNEI. This CDR3 is 14 amino acids long. The V end was cut by 9 bases, the J end by 3 bases, with 16 bases between. The CDR3 spells CASLDRPPTDTQYF. In DNA form, the CDR3 reads TGTGCCAGTTTGGACAGACCCCCGACAGATACGCAGTATTTT.

Here the CDR3 DNA reads TGTGCCAGTAGTGGGGGACAGTGGGAATCACCCCTCCACTTT. Amino acids: CASSGGQWESPLHF. The chain is built from TRBV19 and TRBJ1-6, with 7 bases identical to TRBD1. The germline CDR1 and CDR2 sequences are LNHDA and SQIVND (reference sequence). The CDR3 runs to 14 residues. V trimming: 5 bases; J trimming: 10 bases; junction bases outside the gene matches: 8.

The chain uses TRBV5-6 and TRBJ2-7; D might be TRBD2 (7 bases). Germline loops: CDR1 SGHDT, CDR2 YYEEEE. Trimming took off 4 bases at V and 5 bases at J, with 19 bases between the two ends. This CDR3 has 15 amino acids. For the CDR3, the DNA is TGTGCCAGCAGCAGGGATGCGGGGGCGCGGGACGAGCAGTACTTC. Translated, it gives CASSRDAGARDEQYF.

The chain combines TRBV5-1 with TRBJ1-1, with 8 bases aligning to TRBD1. V shed 4 bases, J shed 1 base, and the junction held 9 bases outside the gene matches. The CDR3 length is 16 residues. CDR1 and CDR2 (germline): SGHRS, YFSETQ. The CDR3, as DNA: TGCGCCAGCAGCCGGACCGGACAGGGCCCGAACACTGAAGCTTTCTTT. Its protein product is CASSRTGQGPNTEAFF.

CDR3 DNA: TGTGCCAGCAGCGTAGACAGGGACACTGAAGCTTTCTTT. Its protein is CASSVDRDTEAFF. The chain links TRBV9 to TRBJ1-1, with D possibly TRBD1 on 6 matching bases. CDR3 size: 13 residues. Germline V gene lookup returns CDR1 SGDLS and CDR2 YYNGEE. V was trimmed by 0 bases and J by 3 bases, leaving 6 bases between them.

The chain employs TRBV3-1 (or the pseudogene TRBV3-2) and TRBJ2-3; D unclear. The CDR3 sequence is 13 residues long. Germline V gives CDR1 LGHDT, CDR2 YNNKEL (reference sequence). Trimming removed 2 bases at V and 4 bases at J, with 7 bases between. In DNA, the CDR3 is TGTGCCAGCAGCCAACCTATAGCAGATACGCAGTATTTT. Residues: CASSQPIADTQYF.

The chain has TRBV28 and TRBJ1-6, with 8 bases that match TRBD1. The CDR3 is 14 residues long. The J segment lost 9 bases and the V segment lost 3 bases, leaving 4 bases of the junction unmatched. Germline lookup yields CDR1 MDHEN and CDR2 SYDVKM. The CDR3 protein is CASSLTGDSSPLHF. The CDR3 DNA reads as TGTGCCAGCAGTTTGACAGGGGATAGTTCACCCCTCCACTTT.

V and J are TRBV6-6 and TRBJ2-1; perhaps D is TRBD1 or TRBD2 (5 bases each). From germline, CDR1 is MNHNY and CDR2 SVGAGI (reference sequence). The CDR3 extends over 16 amino acids. The ends were cut back, 5 bases at V and 6 bases at J, with 20 bases in the middle. For the CDR3, the DNA is TGTGCCAGCAGTCGGGCCCCGCAAAGGGACCTCAATGAGCAGTTCTTC. It yields the protein CASSRAPQRDLNEQFF.

The chain recombines TRBV7-9 with TRBJ2-5, with 7 bases fitting TRBD2. This CDR3 is built from 13 residues. In germline, CDR1 is SEHNR, CDR2 FQNEAQ (reference sequence). V was clipped by 8 bases and J by 2 bases; unmatched bases: 5. The CDR3 loop reads CASLWEGQETQYF. The CDR3 DNA is TGTGCCAGCCTCTGGGAGGGGCAAGAGACCCAGTACTTC.

This clone was detected only once. The chain has TRBV14 and TRBJ2-1; 12 positions agree with TRBD1. The CDR3 runs 19 residues. Looked up from germline, CDR1 is SGHDN and CDR2 is FVKESK. V lost 4 bases to trimming and J lost 8 bases; unmatched junction nucleotides: 18. The CDR3 region is CASSLTRDRGRKPDDEQFF. CDR3 nucleotides: TGTGCCAGCAGCCTCACCCGGGACAGGGGGCGCAAGCCAGACGATGAGCAGTTCTTC.

The genes are TRBV7-3 and TRBJ2-3, with 10 bases aligning to TRBD2. The CDR3 spans 17 residues. The germline V gene has CDR1 SGHTA and CDR2 FQGTGA. Trimming took 1 base from V and 4 from J; bases not matched to a gene: 8. Here the CDR3 reads CASSLMSGGAVSDTQYF. DNA for the CDR3: TGTGCCAGCAGCTTAATGAGCGGGGGGGCCGTTTCAGATACGCAGTATTTT.

The V gene is TRBV9, the J gene TRBJ2-5, with unresolved D. CDR1 is SGDLS, CDR2 YYNGEE, per germline. V dropped 1 base and J dropped 0 bases, with 10 bases sitting between them. The CDR3 is 15 amino acids. DNA of the CDR3: TGTGCCAGCAGCGTATCGATACAGAACCAAGAGACCCAGTACTTC. Translation: CASSVSIQNQETQYF.

This clone appeared once. V and J are TRBV11-3 and TRBJ2-2; D gene ambiguous. Trimming took off 4 bases at V and 0 bases at J, with 6 bases between the two ends. Germline V gives CDR1 SGHNT, CDR2 YENEEA. This CDR3 has 14 residues. The CDR3 bases are TGTGCCAGCAGCTCGGGTCCGAACACCGGGGAGCTGTTTTTT. Translating it yields CASSSGPNTGELFF.

The V gene is TRBV6-6, the J gene TRBJ1-4; D might be TRBD1 (6 bases). Trimming took off 2 bases at V and 7 bases at J, with 11 bases between the two ends. Germline values: CDR1 MNHNY, CDR2 SVGAGI (reference sequence). This CDR3 region has 14 residues. The chain's CDR3 is CASSYEGGPEKLFF. CDR3 sequence (DNA): TGTGCCAGCAGTTACGAGGGGGGCCCTGAAAAACTGTTTTTT.

This chain uses TRBV4-2 with TRBJ2-5, with unresolved D. The CDR3 covers 15 residues. The ends were cut back, 0 bases at V and 1 base at J, with 9 bases in the middle. CDR1 and CDR2 from the germline V gene are LGHNA and YNFKEQ. The CDR3 nucleotides are TGTGCCAGCAGCCAAGAAAGCTCTAGCCAAGAGACCCAGTACTTC. It specifies CASSQESSSQETQYF.

The chain joins TRBV10-3 to TRBJ1-5, with D hard to call. The CDR3 runs 13 residues. Per germline, CDR1 ENHRY and CDR2 SYGVKD. Trimming cost V 4 bases and J 1 base, with 5 bases left between them. CDR3 sequence reads: CAISVASNQPQHF. CDR3 nucleotide sequence: TGTGCCATCAGTGTTGCCAGCAATCAGCCCCAGCATTTT.

This chain joins TRBV14 and TRBJ2-7; 11 bases align to TRBD2. Trimming removed 4 bases from V and 2 bases from J; junction bases left unmatched: 4. This CDR3 comprises 15 residues. Germline lookup yields CDR1 SGHDN and CDR2 FVKESK. CDR3 in DNA: TGTGCCAGCAGCCTCGGGACTAGCGGTCCCTACGAGCAGTACTTC. Encoded protein: CASSLGTSGPYEQYF.

This chain joins TRBV6-5 and TRBJ2-4; D unclear. Trimming shortened V by 9 bases and J by 0 bases, and 6 bases separated the two germline ends. This CDR3 spans 12 amino acids. The germline V gene encodes CDR1 MNHEY and CDR2 SVGAGI. The CDR3 nucleotides read TGTGCCAGGACGGTAGCCAAAAACATTCAGTACTTC. Its protein is CARTVAKNIQYF.

This clone was detected a few times. The chain links TRBV29-1 to TRBJ2-5; a weak D match, TRBD1 (5 bases). The germline V gene encodes CDR1 SQVTM and CDR2 ANQGSEA. V gave up 4 bases and J gave up 1 base, with 10 bases separating them. This CDR3 spans 13 amino acids. The CDR3 DNA sequence: TGCAGCGTTGCGGGTCAGGGCCAAGAGACCCAGTACTTC. Translation gives CSVAGQGQETQYF.

V and J are TRBV25-1 and TRBJ2-5, with D perhaps TRBD2 (6 bases). The ends were cut back, 2 bases at V and 5 bases at J, with 12 bases in the middle. This CDR3 has 14 amino acids. The germline CDR1 and CDR2 sequences are MGHDK and SYGVNS. As DNA, the CDR3 is TGTGCCAGCAGTGAACATGGGGGGAGCGAGACCCAGTACTTC. Protein product: CASSEHGGSETQYF.

This chain joins TRBV20-1 and TRBJ2-5; unclear D gene. CDR3 size: 11 residues. V dropped 5 bases and J dropped 3 bases, with 7 bases sitting between them. Germline V lookup: CDR1 DFQATT, CDR2 SNEGSKA (reference sequence). CDR3 in DNA: TGCAGTGCTTCCCGTAAAGAGACCCAGTACTTC. Its translation: CSASRKETQYF.

The chain links TRBV28 to TRBJ2-1; 13 nucleotides line up with TRBD2. From germline, CDR1 is MDHEN and CDR2 SYDVKM. The junction had 8 bases not matched to a gene; V was cut back by 7 bases and J by 8 bases. This CDR3 is built from 15 residues. CDR3: CASNNLGLAGDEQFF. The DNA for the CDR3 is TGTGCCAGCAACAACTTAGGACTAGCGGGAGATGAGCAGTTCTTC.

The table lists this clone with a count of one. This chain links TRBV7-3 with TRBJ2-3; D tentatively fits TRBD1 or TRBD2 (5 bases each). The CDR3 totals 13 residues. Trimming took 5 bases from V and 2 from J, leaving 8 bases between them. The germline V gene has CDR1 SGHTA and CDR2 FQGTGA. The CDR3 is CASSRDHTDTQYF. For the CDR3, the DNA is TGTGCCAGCAGCCGGGACCACACAGATACGCAGTATTTT.

CDR3: CASSSSGTSGRTREQYF. In DNA form, the CDR3 reads TGTGCCAGCAGTTCCTCCGGGACTAGCGGGAGGACCCGCGAGCAGTACTTC. This rearrangement joins TRBV7-2 to TRBJ2-7, with 15 bases aligning to TRBD2. This CDR3 is built from 17 residues. Germline V gene lookup returns CDR1 SGHTA and CDR2 FQGNSA. Germline trimming cut 6 bases from V and 6 bases from J; bases unmatched to any gene: 12.

This clone was detected only once. The CDR3 sequence is CSVVGVGYTF. The CDR3 nucleotides read TGCAGCGTTGTGGGGGTTGGCTACACCTTC. The genes are TRBV29-1 and TRBJ1-2; tentative D call: TRBD1 (5 bases). The length of the CDR3 is 10 residues. CDR1 and CDR2 from the germline V gene are SQVTM and ANQGSEA. Trimming left V 4 bases short and J 7 bases short, with 7 bases between.

Notes on this clone: The junction does not match germline at one end; this may be a read error. The chain joins TRBV6-5 to TRBJ2-1; 15 positions agree with TRBD2. The CDR3 covers 15 residues. Germline V CDR1 and CDR2: MNHEY, SVGAGI. CDR3 sequence reads: CASSGTSGGTAFSVF. The DNA of the CDR3 is TGTGCCAGCAGCGGGACTAGCGGGGGGACCGCTTTTTCCGTCTTC.

The gene calls are TRBV29-1 and TRBJ2-7; perhaps D is TRBD1 or TRBD2 (5 bases each). V was shortened by 3 bases and J by 5 bases, with 17 bases between the two germline ends. Germline-derived CDR1 and CDR2 are SQVTM and ANQGSEA. CDR3 length: 14 residues. CDR3 loop: CSVEEGWGSNEQYF. The CDR3 DNA reads TGCAGCGTTGAGGAAGGCTGGGGGTCTAACGAGCAGTACTTC.